The entry below describes one TCR beta chain. Its cognate antigen is unknown. A modified ARM-PCR protocol with three rounds of nested PCR amplified TCRbeta. TCRdb re-derived calls from the multiplex PCR reads in MiXCR, one entry per CDR3 protein. The profile shows fewer than 150,000 distinct CDR3 sequences, approximately 66% of them singletons. The source of the sample is a study of tumor and adjacent non-tumor tissue in lung cancer. Across the whole study: There were 11 to 12 adenocarcinoma, a couple of squamous cell carcinoma and 1 small cell lung cancer cases.

RNA was extracted from bulk tissue without any cell sorting. Trimming cost V 5 bases and J 0 bases, with 7 bases left between them. Germline values: CDR1 SGHTA, CDR2 FQGNSA. The CDR3 runs 13 residues. Study findings and constraints: Compared with tumor, normal lung showed significantly lower TCR diversity.

The chain joins TRBV7-2 to TRBJ1-1; D gene unclear. This sequence was found in a man in his sixties with small cell lung cancer. Sequenced sample: lung tumor tissue. DNA for the CDR3: TGTGCCAGCAGCCTACATATGAACACTGAAGCTTTCTTT. Encoded protein: CASSLHMNTEAFF.